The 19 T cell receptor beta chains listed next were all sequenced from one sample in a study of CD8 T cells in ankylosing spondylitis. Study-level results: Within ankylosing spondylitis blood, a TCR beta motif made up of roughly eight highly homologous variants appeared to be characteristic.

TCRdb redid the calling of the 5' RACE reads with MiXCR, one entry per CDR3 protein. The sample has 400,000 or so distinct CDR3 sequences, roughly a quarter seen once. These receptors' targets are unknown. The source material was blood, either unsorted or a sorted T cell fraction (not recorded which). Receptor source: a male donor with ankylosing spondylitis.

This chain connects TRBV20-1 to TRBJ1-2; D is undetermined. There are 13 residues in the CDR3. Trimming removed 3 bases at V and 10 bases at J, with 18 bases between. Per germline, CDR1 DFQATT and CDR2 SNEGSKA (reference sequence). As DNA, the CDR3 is TGCAGTGCTAGTTTGCCAGGTGTTTATATCTACACCTTC. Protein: CSASLPGVYIYTF.

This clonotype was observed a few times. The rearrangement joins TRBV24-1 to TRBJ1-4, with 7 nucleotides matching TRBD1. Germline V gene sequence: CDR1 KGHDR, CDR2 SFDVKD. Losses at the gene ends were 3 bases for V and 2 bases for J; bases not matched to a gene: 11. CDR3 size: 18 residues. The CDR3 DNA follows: TGTGCCACCAGTGATAGCCCCGGGAAACAGGGGACTAATGAAAAACTGTTTTTT. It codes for CATSDSPGKQGTNEKLFF.

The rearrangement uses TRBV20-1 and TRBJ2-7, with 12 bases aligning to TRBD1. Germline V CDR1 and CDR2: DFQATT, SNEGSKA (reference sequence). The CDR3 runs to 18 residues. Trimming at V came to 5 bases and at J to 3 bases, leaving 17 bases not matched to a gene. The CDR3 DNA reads TGCAGTGCTTATGGTCGCCCCCGGGGACAGGGGGCGGGCTACGAGCAGTACTTC. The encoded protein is CSAYGRPRGQGAGYEQYF.

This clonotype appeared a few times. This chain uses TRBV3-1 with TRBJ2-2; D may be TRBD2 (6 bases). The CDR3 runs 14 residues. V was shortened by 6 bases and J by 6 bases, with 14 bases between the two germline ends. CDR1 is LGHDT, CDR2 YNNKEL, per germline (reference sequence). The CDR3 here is CASRPIGGAGELFF. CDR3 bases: TGTGCCAGCAGACCCATCGGGGGAGCCGGGGAGCTGTTTTTT.

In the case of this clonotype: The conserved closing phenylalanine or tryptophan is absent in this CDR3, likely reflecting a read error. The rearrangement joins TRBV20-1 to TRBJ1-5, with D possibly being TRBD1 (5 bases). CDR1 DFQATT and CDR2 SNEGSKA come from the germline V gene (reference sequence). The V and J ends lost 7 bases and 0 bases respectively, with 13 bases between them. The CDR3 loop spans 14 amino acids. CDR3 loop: CSVRTPYSNQPQHS. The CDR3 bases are TGCAGTGTGCGGACACCATATAGCAATCAGCCCCAGCATTCT.

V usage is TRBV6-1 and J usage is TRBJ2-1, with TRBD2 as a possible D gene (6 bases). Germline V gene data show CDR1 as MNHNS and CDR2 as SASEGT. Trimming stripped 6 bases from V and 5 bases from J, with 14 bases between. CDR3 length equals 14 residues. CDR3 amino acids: CASRISGSDNEQFF. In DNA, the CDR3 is TGTGCCAGCAGGATTAGCGGATCGGACAATGAGCAGTTCTTC.

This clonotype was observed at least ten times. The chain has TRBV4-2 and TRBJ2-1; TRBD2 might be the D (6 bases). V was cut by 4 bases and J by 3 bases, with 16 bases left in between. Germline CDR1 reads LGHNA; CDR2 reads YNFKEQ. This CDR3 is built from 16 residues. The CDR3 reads CASSLVRGSSYNEQFF. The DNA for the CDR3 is TGTGCCAGCAGCCTCGTGCGGGGCTCAAGCTACAATGAGCAGTTCTTC.

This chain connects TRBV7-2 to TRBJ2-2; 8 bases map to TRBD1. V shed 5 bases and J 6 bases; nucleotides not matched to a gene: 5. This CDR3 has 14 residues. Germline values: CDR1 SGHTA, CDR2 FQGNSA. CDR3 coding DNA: TGTGCCAGCAGCGAAGACAGGGGCCCCGGGGAGCTGTTTTTT. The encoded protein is CASSEDRGPGELFF.

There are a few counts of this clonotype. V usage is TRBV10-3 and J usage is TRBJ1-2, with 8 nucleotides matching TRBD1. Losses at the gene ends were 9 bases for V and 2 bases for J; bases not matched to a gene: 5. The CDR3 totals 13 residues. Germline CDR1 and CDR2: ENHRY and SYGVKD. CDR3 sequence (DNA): TGTGCCATGCGGGACAGGTTAAACTATGGCTACACCTTC. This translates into CAMRDRLNYGYTF.

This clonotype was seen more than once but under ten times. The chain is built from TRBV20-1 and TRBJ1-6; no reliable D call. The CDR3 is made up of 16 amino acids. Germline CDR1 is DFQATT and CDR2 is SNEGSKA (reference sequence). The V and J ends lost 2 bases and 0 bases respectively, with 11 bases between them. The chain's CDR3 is CSARSTQSSYNSPLHF. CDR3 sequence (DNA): TGCAGTGCTAGATCGACTCAAAGCTCCTATAATTCACCCCTCCACTTT.

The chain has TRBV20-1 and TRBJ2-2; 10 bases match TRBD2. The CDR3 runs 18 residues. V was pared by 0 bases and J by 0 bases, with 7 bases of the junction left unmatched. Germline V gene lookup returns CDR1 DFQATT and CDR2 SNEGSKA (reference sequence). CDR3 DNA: TGCAGTGCTAGAGATCCGGCTAGCGGGAGCACGAACACCGGGGAGCTGTTTTTT. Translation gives CSARDPASGSTNTGELFF.

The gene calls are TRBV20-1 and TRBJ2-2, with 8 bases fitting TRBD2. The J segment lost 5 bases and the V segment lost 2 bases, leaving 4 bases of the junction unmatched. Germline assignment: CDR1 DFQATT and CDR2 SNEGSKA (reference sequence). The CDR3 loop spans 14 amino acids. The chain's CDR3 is CSARRGGRTGELFF. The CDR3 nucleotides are TGCAGTGCTAGACGGGGGGGGAGGACCGGGGAGCTGTTTTTT.

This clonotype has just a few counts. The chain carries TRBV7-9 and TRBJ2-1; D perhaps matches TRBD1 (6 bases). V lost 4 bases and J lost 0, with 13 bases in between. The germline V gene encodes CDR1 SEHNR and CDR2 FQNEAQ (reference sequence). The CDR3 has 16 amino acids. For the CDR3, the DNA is TGTGCCAGCAGCTCCCGACAGGAGAGCTCCTACAATGAGCAGTTCTTC. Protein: CASSSRQESSYNEQFF.

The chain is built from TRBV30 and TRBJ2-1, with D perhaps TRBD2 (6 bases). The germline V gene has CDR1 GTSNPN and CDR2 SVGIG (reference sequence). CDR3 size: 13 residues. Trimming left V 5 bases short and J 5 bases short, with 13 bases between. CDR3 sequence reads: CAWGGLADNEQFF. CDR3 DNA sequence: TGTGCCTGGGGAGGGCTAGCAGACAATGAGCAGTTCTTC.

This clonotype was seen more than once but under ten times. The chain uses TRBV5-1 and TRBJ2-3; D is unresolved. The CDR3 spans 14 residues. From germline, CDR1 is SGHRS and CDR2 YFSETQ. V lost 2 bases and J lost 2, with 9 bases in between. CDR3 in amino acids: CASSFGQNTDTQYF. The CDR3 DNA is TGCGCCAGCAGCTTCGGGCAGAACACAGATACGCAGTATTTT.

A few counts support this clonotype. This chain's CDR3 is CSAPGTGGDEKLFF. CDR3 bases: TGCAGTGCGCCCGGGACAGGGGGGGATGAAAAACTGTTTTTT. The V gene is TRBV20-1, the J gene TRBJ1-4; 11 bases map to TRBD1. This CDR3 spans 14 amino acids. The germline gives CDR1 DFQATT, CDR2 SNEGSKA (reference sequence). Losses at the gene ends were 6 bases for V and 6 bases for J; bases not matched to a gene: 6.

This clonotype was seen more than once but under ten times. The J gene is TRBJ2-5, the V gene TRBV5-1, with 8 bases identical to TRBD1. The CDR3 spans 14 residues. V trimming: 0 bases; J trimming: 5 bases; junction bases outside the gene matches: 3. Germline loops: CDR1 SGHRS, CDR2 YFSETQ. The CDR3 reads CASSLGAGGETQYF. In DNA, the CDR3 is TGCGCCAGCAGCTTGGGGGCAGGGGGCGAGACCCAGTACTTC.

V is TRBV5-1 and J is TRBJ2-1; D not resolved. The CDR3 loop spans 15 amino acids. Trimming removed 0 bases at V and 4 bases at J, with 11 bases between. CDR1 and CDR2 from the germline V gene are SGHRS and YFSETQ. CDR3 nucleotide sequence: TGCGCCAGCAGCTTGGCACAGTCACTTTACAATGAGCAGTTCTTC. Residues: CASSLAQSLYNEQFF.

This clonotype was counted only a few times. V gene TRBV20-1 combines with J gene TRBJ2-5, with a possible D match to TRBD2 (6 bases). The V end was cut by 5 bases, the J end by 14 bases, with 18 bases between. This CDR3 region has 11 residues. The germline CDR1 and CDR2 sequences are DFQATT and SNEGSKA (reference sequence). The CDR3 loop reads CSASHLRDLYF. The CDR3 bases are TGCAGTGCTTCCCATCTGCGGGACTTATACTTC.